What follows describes a single T cell receptor (beta chain). It has no known antigen specificity. The input lacks base qualities; no much larger clone sits a single base away. At the junction V is shortened by 5 bases and J by 5 bases; bases outside the gene matches: 9. Including the terminal cysteine and phenylalanine, the CDR3 comprises 14 residues. The only DNA kept is the CDR3, 42 bases in frame from the first base. The germline V gene (reference sequence) specifies SEHNR as CDR1 and FQNEAQ as CDR2. The sample belongs to a study of OX40 agonist ivuxolimab in advanced cancers. About the investigation overall: Ivuxolimab, which targeted the costimulatory receptor OX40 (CD134), was an agonistic, fully human IgG2 monoclonal antibody. The point of sequencing TCRbeta in the periphery was to test whether ivuxolimab changed TCR sequence diversity and drove clonal T-cell expansion. Partial responses occurred in three dose-escalation patients: two with cutaneous melanoma and one with hepatocellular carcinoma. The paper reports the monotherapy dose-escalation portion (N ≈ 50 patients) of the phase I ivuxolimab trial. In the dose-escalation cohort, 75% to 85% of patients were male, and the mean age was roughly 60 years with a range of roughly 20 to 85. Intravenous ivuxolimab was administered to patients every 2 weeks at six dose levels: 0.01, 0.1, 0.3, 1.5, 3 and 10 mg/kg. Of the roughly 52 dose-escalation patients, hepatocellular carcinoma was present in approximately 20, melanoma in roughly 15, renal cell carcinoma in 9 and head and neck cancer in 9. Prior anti-PD-1, anti-PD-L1 or anti-CTLA-4 therapy was permitted, and 40% of dose-escalation patients had received checkpoint inhibitors. General study outcomes and caveats: After ivuxolimab, CD8+ T cells had more expanded clones than CD4+ T cells on average. Which antigens the clonally expanded peripheral T cells were specific for was not determined. Low levels of normalized T-cell clonal expansion were also seen in some patients who did not respond. In the 0.1-3.0 mg/kg groups, partial responders had among the lowest normalized peripheral clonal expansion, particularly in CD8+ T cells. At doses of 0.1 to 3.0 mg/kg, clonal expansion of both CD4+ and CD8+ T cells in blood was seen between baseline and week 6.

Patients with autoimmune disease history or receiving systemic immunosuppression were excluded from the trial. Peripheral blood for TCR sequencing was collected from all dose cohorts at baseline, on cycle 4 day 1, and on cycle 7 day 1. Samples were obtained from an open-label, multicenter, first-in-human phase I dose-escalation trial of ivuxolimab. The trial enrolled adults with locally advanced or metastatic head and neck squamous cell, hepatocellular, melanoma or renal cell carcinoma. Before TCR sequencing, CD4+ T cells and CD8+ T cells from peripheral blood were sorted into separate populations. To sequence the TCRbeta CDR3 region, genomic DNA was isolated from the sorted cells. The immunoSEQ Assay was used to sequence the TCRbeta CDR3 regions. Drawn from immuneACCESS, this table holds only the in-frame rearrangements with V and J called that TCRdb kept. Clones are partly lost; checked studies trace under half to an unresolved V gene and leave the rest unexplained. This sample is represented by 65,000 or so clones; about 82% of them were singletons. The leading ten clones occupy 3.7% of the sample.

The sequence links TRBV7-9 to TRBJ2-7, and TRBD1 aligns with 7 junction nucleotides. This clonotype was obtained from an adult with an advanced solid tumor such as melanoma, head and neck, liver or kidney cancer. The sequencing here drew on CD4+ or CD8+ T cells sorted from blood, taken in a trial of the OX40 agonist ivuxolimab. The DNA sequence is TGTGCCAGCAGCCCCCGACAGGGCAGCCACGAGCAGTACTTC. Its translation is CASSPRQGSHEQYF.